These 24 T cell receptor beta chains originate from one sample sequenced in a study of patients and donors after allogeneic stem cell transplantation. TCRdb ran MiXCR on the RT-PCR reads and lists one entry per CDR3 protein. The table shows some 160,000 distinct CDR3 sequences, with approximately 22% occurring only once. Sequencing was carried out using blood, either unsorted or a sorted T cell fraction (not recorded which). These receptors originate from a human donor who was either an allogeneic HSCT recipient or a stem cell or donor lymphocyte infusion donor (not recorded which). It is not recorded whose cells these are; they may come from a transplant donor.

The chain's CDR3 is CASSYSTFRGLSLNEQFF. The CDR3 DNA follows: TGTGCCAGCAGTTACTCTACGTTTCGGGGACTATCCCTCAATGAGCAGTTCTTC. The rearrangement joins TRBV6-6 to TRBJ2-1, with 7 bases lining up with TRBD2. This CDR3 is built from 18 residues. V gave up 0 bases and J gave up 6 bases; unmatched junction bases: 14. Germline V gives CDR1 MNHNY, CDR2 SVGAGI (reference sequence).

This clonotype came up many times. This sequence joins TRBV6-5 and TRBJ1-4; TRBD1 might be the D (5 bases). CDR1 MNHEY and CDR2 SVGAGI come from the germline V gene. The CDR3 covers 16 residues. Trimming left V 6 bases short and J 2 bases short, with 16 bases between. For the CDR3, the DNA is TGTGCCAGCAGCCTGGGAAAGTGGGGCACTAATGAAAAACTGTTTTTT. It encodes CASSLGKWGTNEKLFF.

This clonotype was detected a few times. The chain links TRBV12-3 or TRBV12-4 to TRBJ1-4, with D possibly matching TRBD1 (6 bases). The V gene lost 2 bases and the J gene lost 4 bases, with 14 bases spanning the gap. The CDR3 runs to 16 residues. The CDR3 coding sequence is TGTGCCAGCAGTTTAATGGGGGGACAAATTAATGAAAAACTGTTTTTT. Translation gives CASSLMGGQINEKLFF.

This clonotype has a handful of counts. This chain joins TRBV5-1 and TRBJ2-7; TRBD1 matches 7 bases. J gave up 2 bases and V 2 bases, and 10 bases lay outside the gene matches. In germline, CDR1 is SGHRS, CDR2 YFSETQ. The CDR3 totals 16 residues. The CDR3: CASSLGDRLITYEQYF. The DNA for the CDR3 is TGCGCCAGCAGCTTAGGGGACAGACTGATTACCTACGAGCAGTACTTC.

This clonotype was counted between two and nine times. CDR3 loop: CATSEAQPNTEAFF. CDR3 DNA sequence: TGTGCCACCAGTGAAGCGCAGCCGAACACTGAAGCTTTCTTT. The chain joins TRBV24-1 to TRBJ1-1; D is unresolved. Per the germline V gene, CDR1 is KGHDR and CDR2 is SFDVKD. V was pared by 4 bases and J by 1 base, with 9 bases between. The CDR3 totals 14 residues.

At least ten counts were recorded for this clonotype. This chain links TRBV20-1 with TRBJ2-3; D call uncertain. V was shortened by 2 bases and J by 2 bases, with 14 bases between the two germline ends. The CDR3 covers 15 residues. Germline CDR1 and CDR2: DFQATT and SNEGSKA (reference sequence). For the CDR3, the DNA is TGCAGTGCTAGAACTGGGCCCCTTTACACAGATACGCAGTATTTT. It encodes CSARTGPLYTDTQYF.

CDR3 sequence reads: CASSLWGGAEQYF. The CDR3, as DNA: TGTGCCAGCAGCTTGTGGGGTGGGGCCGAGCAGTACTTC. The J gene is TRBJ2-7, the V gene TRBV5-6; tentatively, D is TRBD1 (5 bases). CDR3 length: 13 residues. CDR1 SGHDT and CDR2 YYEEEE come from the germline V gene. Trimming took off 1 base at V and 6 bases at J, with 11 bases between the two ends.

The chain carries TRBV30 and TRBJ2-2; tentative D call: TRBD2 (5 bases). Germline assignment: CDR1 GTSNPN and CDR2 SVGIG (reference sequence). V was shortened by 0 bases and J by 4 bases, with 6 bases between the two germline ends. CDR3 size: 13 residues. The CDR3 sequence: CAWSVRGTGELFF. The CDR3 DNA follows: TGTGCCTGGAGTGTACGGGGCACCGGGGAGCTGTTTTTT. Together with reference TRBV30 and TRBJ2-2, the CDR3 gives the full variable domain: SQTIHQWPATLVQPVGSPLSLECTVEGTSNPNLYWYRQAAGRGLQLLFYSVGIGQISSEVPQNLSASRPQDRQFILSSKKLLLSDSGFYLCAWSVRGTGELFFGEGSRLTVL.

This clonotype came up many times. The gene calls are TRBV27 and TRBJ2-1; a weak D match, TRBD2 (6 bases). The V end lost 3 bases, the J end lost 9 bases, and 24 bases lay between the germline ends. Looked up from germline, CDR1 is MNHEY and CDR2 is SMNVEV (reference sequence). This CDR3 comprises 17 residues. The chain's CDR3 is CASSFFPQRVIISEQFF. In nucleotides, the CDR3 is TGTGCCAGCAGTTTCTTCCCACAGCGGGTCATCATCAGTGAGCAGTTCTTC.

The rearrangement links TRBV2 to TRBJ2-5; a possible D gene is TRBD1 (7 bases). Deletions cut 6 bases from V and 2 bases from J, with 13 bases between. Germline V lookup: CDR1 SNHLY, CDR2 FYNNEI. The CDR3 totals 14 residues. CDR3 protein: CASSAGQPQETQYF. The CDR3 nucleotides are TGTGCCAGCAGCGCGGGACAGCCACAAGAGACCCAGTACTTC.

V gene TRBV5-1 combines with J gene TRBJ2-3, with no clear D. CDR3 size: 14 residues. Trimming took 0 bases from V and 2 from J, leaving 7 bases between them. Germline V CDR1 and CDR2: SGHRS, YFSETQ. CDR3 DNA sequence: TGCGCCAGCAGCTTGGGGCTCTTCACAGATACGCAGTATTTT. This gives the protein CASSLGLFTDTQYF.

The gene calls are TRBV21-1 and TRBJ2-7; the tabulated D call, TRBD1, remains unverified against the DNA. TRBV21-1 represents a pseudogene. The CDR3 sequence is 14 residues long. CDR3: CASSNDGGDYEQYF. The CDR3, as DNA: TGTGCCAGCAGCAACGACGGGGGGGACTACGAGCAGTACTTC.

This clonotype was detected only a few times. This rearrangement joins TRBV29-1 to TRBJ1-2, with D possibly being TRBD1 (5 bases). Germline lookup yields CDR1 SQVTM and CDR2 ANQGSEA. Trimming left V 6 bases short and J 8 bases short, with 16 bases between. This CDR3 comprises 12 residues. The chain's CDR3 is CSVDGRGNGYTF. The CDR3 nucleotides read TGCAGCGTGGATGGAAGGGGTAACGGCTACACCTTC.

The chain recombines TRBV28 with TRBJ1-1, with D possibly matching TRBD1 (5 bases). Germline V lookup: CDR1 MDHEN, CDR2 SYDVKM. The CDR3 length is 12 residues. Trimming stripped 9 bases from V and 11 bases from J, with 19 bases between. The CDR3 loop reads CASAGPYEEAFF. The CDR3 DNA follows: TGTGCCAGTGCGGGACCCTATGAAGAGGCTTTCTTT.

This clonotype is categorized as medium-sized. The CDR3 DNA sequence: TGTGCCAGCTCACCAGACGATCAGCCCCAGCATTTT. It specifies CASSPDDQPQHF. This chain uses TRBV18 with TRBJ1-5; D gene uncertain. There are 12 residues in the CDR3. CDR1 is KGHSH and CDR2 is LQKENI in the germline V gene. Trimming removed 2 bases at V and 5 bases at J, with 4 bases between.

As DNA, the CDR3 is TGTGCCAGCAGTTCCCGGACTAGCGGGATTGAGACCCAGTACTTC. Encoded protein: CASSSRTSGIETQYF. The chain carries TRBV12-3 or TRBV12-4 and TRBJ2-5, with 12 nucleotides matching TRBD2. Trimming cost V 4 bases and J 5 bases; bases outside gene matches: 5. The CDR3 totals 15 residues.

This rearrangement joins TRBV27 to TRBJ1-1; the D is unclear. The CDR3 sequence is 11 residues long. V was trimmed by 4 bases and J by 3 bases, leaving 3 bases between them. CDR1 and CDR2 (germline): MNHEY, SMNVEV (reference sequence). This CDR3 reads CASSSYTEAFF. The CDR3 DNA is TGTGCCAGCAGTTCCTACACTGAAGCTTTCTTT.

The rearrangement uses TRBV18 and TRBJ2-7, with 7 bases matching TRBD2. The CDR3 spans 15 residues. The J segment lost 2 bases and the V segment lost 3 bases, leaving 7 bases of the junction unmatched. Per germline, CDR1 KGHSH and CDR2 LQKENI. CDR3 protein: CASSPMVAGTYEQYF. The CDR3, as DNA: TGTGCCAGCTCACCGATGGTAGCGGGTACCTACGAGCAGTACTTC. The whole variable domain, remainder taken from reference TRBV18 and TRBJ2-7, is NAGVMQNPRHLVRRRGQEARLRCSPMKGHSHVYWYRQLPEEGLKFMVYLQKENIIDESGMPKERFSAEFPKEGPSILRIQQVVRGDSAAYFCASSPMVAGTYEQYFGPGTRLTVT.

The J gene is TRBJ2-2, the V gene TRBV10-3; D ambiguous. The CDR3 runs to 16 residues. V dropped 5 bases and J dropped 0 bases, with 13 bases sitting between them. The V gene's germline CDR1 is ENHRY and CDR2 SYGVKD. The CDR3, as DNA: TGTGCCATCAGTCCTATGGCGGAAGCGAACACCGGGGAGCTGTTTTTT. Its translation is CAISPMAEANTGELFF.

This clonotype was seen a handful of times. The chain links TRBV5-1 to TRBJ1-1; D not resolved. V lost 5 bases and J lost 1, with 15 bases in between. Germline V lookup: CDR1 SGHRS, CDR2 YFSETQ. This CDR3 is 15 amino acids long. This CDR3 is CASRRTAPRNTEAFF. CDR3 in DNA: TGCGCCAGCAGGCGGACTGCGCCCCGGAACACTGAAGCTTTCTTT. The full variable domain, in which reference TRBV5-1 and TRBJ1-1 provide the parts outside the CDR3, is KAGVTQTPRYLIKTRGQQVTLSCSPISGHRSVSWYQQTPGQGLQFLFEYFSETQRNKGNFPGRFSGRQFSNSRSEMNVSTLELGDSALYLCASRRTAPRNTEAFFGQGTRLTVV.

The V call is TRBV27, the J call TRBJ2-1, with TRBD2 identical over 7 bases. Germline CDR1 reads MNHEY; CDR2 reads SMNVEV (reference sequence). The CDR3 has 16 amino acids. V gave up 1 base and J gave up 7 bases; unmatched junction bases: 10. The CDR3 coding sequence is TGTGCCAGCAGTTTATTGACCACGAGGGGAGGGAATGAGCAGTTCTTC. This codes for CASSLLTTRGGNEQFF.

As for this clonotype: No conserved phenylalanine or tryptophan is present at the end of the CDR3, so a read error is the likely explanation. V is TRBV30 and J is TRBJ2-3; tentatively, D is TRBD2 (6 bases). Germline V gene lookup returns CDR1 GTSNPN and CDR2 SVGIG (reference sequence). The CDR3 runs to 17 residues. Trimming left V 0 bases short and J 1 base short, with 17 bases between. The CDR3 spells CAWSVQSRRGGTDTQYL. In DNA, the CDR3 is TGTGCCTGGAGTGTACAAAGTCGGCGGGGCGGCACAGATACGCAGTATTTG.

V is TRBV4-2 and J is TRBJ1-2; D unclear. Trimming pared 0 bases from V and 4 bases from J, leaving 12 bases between. Germline-derived CDR1 and CDR2 are LGHNA and YNFKEQ. The CDR3 runs to 15 residues. The CDR3 sequence is CASSQDRDYGYGYTF. The CDR3 nucleotides read TGTGCCAGCAGCCAAGATAGGGATTATGGCTATGGCTACACCTTC.

This chain joins TRBV5-1 and TRBJ1-2; D unresolved. The CDR3 consists of 14 residues. CDR1 is SGHRS and CDR2 is YFSETQ in the germline V gene. V lost 0 bases and J 8 bases, leaving 14 bases between the germline ends. The CDR3 DNA sequence: TGCGCCAGCAGCTTGGGGGAAGAACTATGGGGCTACACCTTC. Protein: CASSLGEELWGYTF.